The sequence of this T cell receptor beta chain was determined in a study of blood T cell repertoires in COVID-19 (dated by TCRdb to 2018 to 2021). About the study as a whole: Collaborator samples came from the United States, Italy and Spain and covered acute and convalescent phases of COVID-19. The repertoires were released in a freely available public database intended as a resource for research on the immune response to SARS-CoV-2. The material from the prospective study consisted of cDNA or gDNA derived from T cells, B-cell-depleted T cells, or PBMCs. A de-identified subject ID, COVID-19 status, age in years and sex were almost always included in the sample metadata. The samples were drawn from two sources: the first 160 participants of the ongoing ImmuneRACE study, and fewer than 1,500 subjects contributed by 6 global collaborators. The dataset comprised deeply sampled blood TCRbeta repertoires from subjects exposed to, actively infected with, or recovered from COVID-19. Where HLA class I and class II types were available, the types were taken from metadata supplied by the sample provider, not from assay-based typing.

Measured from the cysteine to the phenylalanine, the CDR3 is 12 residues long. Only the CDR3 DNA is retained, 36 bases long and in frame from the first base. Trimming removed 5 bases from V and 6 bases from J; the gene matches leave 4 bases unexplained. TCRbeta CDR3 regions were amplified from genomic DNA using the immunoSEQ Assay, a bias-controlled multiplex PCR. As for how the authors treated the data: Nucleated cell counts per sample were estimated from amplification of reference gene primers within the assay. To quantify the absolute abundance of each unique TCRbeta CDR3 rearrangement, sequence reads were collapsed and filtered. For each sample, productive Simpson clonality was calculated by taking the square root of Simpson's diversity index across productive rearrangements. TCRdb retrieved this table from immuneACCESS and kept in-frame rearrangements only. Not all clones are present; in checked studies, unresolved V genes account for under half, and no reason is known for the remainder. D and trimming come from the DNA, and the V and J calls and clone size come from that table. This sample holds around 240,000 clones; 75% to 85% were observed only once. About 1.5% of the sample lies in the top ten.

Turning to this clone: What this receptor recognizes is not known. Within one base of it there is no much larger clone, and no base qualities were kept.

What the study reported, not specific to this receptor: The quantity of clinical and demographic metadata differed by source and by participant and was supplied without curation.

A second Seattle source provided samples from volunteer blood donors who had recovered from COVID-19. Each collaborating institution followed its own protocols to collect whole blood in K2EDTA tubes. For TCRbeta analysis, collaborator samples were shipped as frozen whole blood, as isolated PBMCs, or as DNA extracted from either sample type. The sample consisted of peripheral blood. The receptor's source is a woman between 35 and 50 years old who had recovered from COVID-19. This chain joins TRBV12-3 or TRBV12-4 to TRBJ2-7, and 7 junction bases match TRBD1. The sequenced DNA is TGTGCCAGCAGTCGACAGGGTGGCGAGCAGTACTTC. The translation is CASSRQGGEQYF.